These 5 T cell receptor beta chains were sequenced from one sample in a study of T cell changes during pregnancy in multiple sclerosis. Generated by immunoSEQ multiplex PCR, the TCRdb table keeps only in-frame clones and is missing some. The data contain roughly 39,000 clones, 91% of them seen just once; the ten biggest clones take up 9% to 14%. The sample here was CD8+ T cells from peripheral blood mononuclear cells, taken after pregnancy. These receptors originate from a female donor with multiple sclerosis, enrolled in a pregnancy study.

The chain uses TRBV9 and TRBJ2-1, with 10 positions matching TRBD2. This CDR3 contains 16 residues. V shed 2 bases, J shed 3 bases, and the junction held 5 bases outside the gene matches. Germline values: CDR1 SGDLS, CDR2 YYNGEE. DNA of the CDR3: TGTGCCAGCAGCGTTCCCGTAGCGGGAGGCTACAATGAGCAGTTCTTC. Protein: CASSVPVAGGYNEQFF.

The V gene is TRBV6-5, the J gene TRBJ2-7; perhaps TRBD1 as D (6 bases). This CDR3 has 12 residues. Germline CDR1 is MNHEY and CDR2 is SVGAGI. The V and J ends lost 7 bases and 5 bases respectively, with 12 bases between them. The CDR3 DNA reads as TGTGCCAGCAAACAGGGTGACAACGAGCAGTACTTC. Translation: CASKQGDNEQYF.

The chain employs TRBV6-6 and TRBJ1-5; perhaps TRBD1 as D (5 bases). Per the germline V gene, CDR1 is MNHNY and CDR2 is SVGAGI (reference sequence). CDR3 length: 14 residues. V lost 4 bases to trimming and J lost 3 bases, with 10 bases between them. The CDR3 loop reads CASSSRQINQPQHF. In DNA, the CDR3 is TGTGCCAGCAGTTCCCGACAGATCAATCAGCCCCAGCATTTT.

This chain links TRBV4-1 with TRBJ1-2; D ambiguous. The CDR3 has 15 amino acids. In germline, CDR1 is MGHRA, CDR2 YSYEKL. Trimming took off 0 bases at V and 2 bases at J, with 10 bases between the two ends. CDR3 loop: CASSQERVRNYGYTF. The CDR3, as DNA: TGCGCCAGCAGCCAAGAACGAGTAAGAAACTATGGCTACACCTTC.

The CDR3 DNA reads as TGTGCCAGTAGTATCTCCGGGACAAAAGGCCAAGAGACCCAGTACTTC. It specifies CASSISGTKGQETQYF. The chain carries TRBV19 and TRBJ2-5; TRBD1 might be the D (6 bases). V lost 3 bases and J lost 1, with 15 bases in between. The CDR3 covers 16 residues. Looked up from germline, CDR1 is LNHDA and CDR2 is SQIVND (reference sequence).